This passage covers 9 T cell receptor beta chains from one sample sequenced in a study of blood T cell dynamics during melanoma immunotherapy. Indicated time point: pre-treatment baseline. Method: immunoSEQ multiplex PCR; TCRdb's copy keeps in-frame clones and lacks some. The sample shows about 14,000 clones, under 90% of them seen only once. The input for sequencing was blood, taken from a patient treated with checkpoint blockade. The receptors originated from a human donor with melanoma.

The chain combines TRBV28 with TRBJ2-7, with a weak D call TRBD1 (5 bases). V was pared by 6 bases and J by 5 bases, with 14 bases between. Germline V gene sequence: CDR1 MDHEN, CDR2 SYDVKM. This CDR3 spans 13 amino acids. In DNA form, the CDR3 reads TGTGCCAGCAGGTCTCCAGGGTTTCACGAGCAGTACTTC. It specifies CASRSPGFHEQYF.

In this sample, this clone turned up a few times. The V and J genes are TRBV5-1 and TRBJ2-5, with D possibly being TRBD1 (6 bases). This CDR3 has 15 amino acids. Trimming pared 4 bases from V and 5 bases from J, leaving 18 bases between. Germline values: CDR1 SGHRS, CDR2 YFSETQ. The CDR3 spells CASSPEYRVRETQYF. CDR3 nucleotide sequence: TGCGCCAGCAGCCCGGAATACAGGGTCCGGGAGACCCAGTACTTC.

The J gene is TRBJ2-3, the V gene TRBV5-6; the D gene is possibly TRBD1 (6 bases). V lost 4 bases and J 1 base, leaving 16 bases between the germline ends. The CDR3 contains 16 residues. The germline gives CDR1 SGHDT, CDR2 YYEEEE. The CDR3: CASSLAGQRGTDTQYF. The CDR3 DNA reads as TGTGCCAGCAGCCTGGCCGGACAGCGAGGCACAGATACGCAGTATTTT.

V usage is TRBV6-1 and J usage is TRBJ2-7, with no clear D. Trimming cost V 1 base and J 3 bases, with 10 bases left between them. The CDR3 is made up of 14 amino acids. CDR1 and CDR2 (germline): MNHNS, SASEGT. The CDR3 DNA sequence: TGTGCCAGCAGTGAAGTAAATCTTGGCTACGAGCAGTACTTC. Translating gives CASSEVNLGYEQYF.

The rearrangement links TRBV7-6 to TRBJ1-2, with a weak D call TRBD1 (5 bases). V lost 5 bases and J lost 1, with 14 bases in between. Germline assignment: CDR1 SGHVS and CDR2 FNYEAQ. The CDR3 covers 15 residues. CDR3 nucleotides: TGTGCCAGCAGCAGCTTTACCGGGGGTAACTATGGCTACACCTTC. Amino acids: CASSSFTGGNYGYTF.

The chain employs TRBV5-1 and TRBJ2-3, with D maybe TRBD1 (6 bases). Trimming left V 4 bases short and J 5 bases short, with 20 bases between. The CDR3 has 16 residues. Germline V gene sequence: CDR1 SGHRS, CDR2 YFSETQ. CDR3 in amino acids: CASSPQGVQGEDTQYF. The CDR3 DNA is TGCGCCAGCAGCCCCCAAGGCGTACAGGGCGAAGATACGCAGTATTTT.

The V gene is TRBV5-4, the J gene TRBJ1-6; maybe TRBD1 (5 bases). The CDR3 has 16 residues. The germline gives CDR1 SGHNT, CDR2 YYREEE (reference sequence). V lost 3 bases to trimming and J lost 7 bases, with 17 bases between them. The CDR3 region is CASSSGGDPGNSPLHF. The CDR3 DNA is TGTGCCAGCAGCTCCGGGGGGGACCCCGGGAATTCACCCCTCCACTTT.

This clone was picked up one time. CDR3 residues: CASSLGSGGNNEQFF. In DNA form, the CDR3 reads TGTGCCAGCAGCTTGGGTAGCGGGGGGAACAATGAGCAGTTCTTC. This chain uses TRBV5-4 with TRBJ2-1; TRBD2 aligns across 10 bases. Germline V gene sequence: CDR1 SGHNT, CDR2 YYREEE (reference sequence). The CDR3 is made up of 15 amino acids. Trimming took 0 bases from V and 5 from J; bases not matched to a gene: 2.

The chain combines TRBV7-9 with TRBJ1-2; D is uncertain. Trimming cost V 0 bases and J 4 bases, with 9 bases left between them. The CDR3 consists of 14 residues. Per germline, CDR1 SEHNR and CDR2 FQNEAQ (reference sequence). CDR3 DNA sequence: TGTGCCAGCAGCTTAGCTCCGGGTAGCTATGGCTACACCTTC. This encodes CASSLAPGSYGYTF.